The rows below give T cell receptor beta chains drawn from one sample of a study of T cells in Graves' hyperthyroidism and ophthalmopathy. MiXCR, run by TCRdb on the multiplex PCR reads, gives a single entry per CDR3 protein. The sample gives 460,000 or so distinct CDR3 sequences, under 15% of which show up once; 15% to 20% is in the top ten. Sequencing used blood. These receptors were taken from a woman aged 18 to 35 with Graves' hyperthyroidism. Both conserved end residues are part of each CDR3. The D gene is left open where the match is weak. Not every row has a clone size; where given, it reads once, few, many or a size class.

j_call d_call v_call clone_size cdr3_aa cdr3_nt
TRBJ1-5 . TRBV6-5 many CASSYSGTPNSNQPQHF TGTGCCAGCAGTTACTCCGGCACCCCTAATAGCAATCAGCCCCAGCATTTT
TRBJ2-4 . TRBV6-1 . CASSPRGNTAKNIQYF TGTGCCAGCAGTCCCCGAGGGAATACAGCCAAAAACATTCAGTACTTC
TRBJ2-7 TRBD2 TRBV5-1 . CASMDQTSGPYEQYF TGCGCCAGCATGGACCAGACTAGCGGACCCTACGAGCAGTACTTC
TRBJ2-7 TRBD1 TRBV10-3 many CASQMGTGSYEQYF TGTGCCAGCCAAATGGGGACAGGGTCTTACGAGCAGTACTTC
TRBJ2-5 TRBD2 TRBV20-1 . CSARGGGGETQYF TGCAGTGCCAGGGGCGGGGGGGGAGAGACCCAGTACTTC
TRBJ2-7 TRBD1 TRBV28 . CASSTGGYEQYF TGTGCCAGCTCGACAGGGGGCTACGAGCAGTACTTC
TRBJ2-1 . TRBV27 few CAGSLGYSYNEQFF TGTGCCGGCAGTTTGGGTTACTCCTACAATGAGCAGTTCTTC
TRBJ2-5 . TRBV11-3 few CASSLDGSSVGASETQYF TGTGCCAGCAGCTTAGATGGTAGTTCAGTGGGGGCATCGGAGACCCAGTACTTC
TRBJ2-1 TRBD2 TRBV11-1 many CASSLHATGGSSYNEQFF TGTGCCAGCAGCTTACATGCAACGGGAGGGAGCTCCTACAATGAGCAGTTCTTC
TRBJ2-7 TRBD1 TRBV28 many CASRHRGRGYEQYF TGTGCCAGCAGACACAGGGGGCGTGGATACGAGCAGTACTTC
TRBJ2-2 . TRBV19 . CASVEGAGELFF TGTGCCAGTGTTGAGGGCGCCGGGGAGCTGTTTTTT
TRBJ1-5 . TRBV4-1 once CASSDSRTGGVRQPQHF TGCGCCAGCAGCGATTCCCGGACCGGAGGGGTGAGACAGCCCCAGCATTTT
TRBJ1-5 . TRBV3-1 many CASSQDRVGNQPQHF TGTGCCAGCAGCCAAGACCGCGTGGGGAATCAGCCCCAGCATTTT
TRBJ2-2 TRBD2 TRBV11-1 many CASSLFPSSGLTANTGELFF TGTGCCAGCAGCTTATTCCCCTCTAGCGGGCTCACAGCGAACACCGGGGAGCTGTTTTTT
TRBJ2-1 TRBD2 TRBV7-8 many CASSLGGLAGPTEQFF TGTGCCAGCAGCTTAGGAGGACTAGCGGGACCAACTGAGCAGTTCTTC
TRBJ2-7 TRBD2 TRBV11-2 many CASSLSGSSYEQYF TGTGCCAGCAGCCTTAGCGGGAGCTCCTACGAGCAGTACTTC
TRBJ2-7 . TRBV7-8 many CASTYMGYEQYF TGTGCCAGCACCTATATGGGGTACGAGCAGTACTTC
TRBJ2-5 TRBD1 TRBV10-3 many CAISGGTGRETQYF TGTGCCATCAGTGGAGGGACAGGGAGAGAGACCCAGTACTTC
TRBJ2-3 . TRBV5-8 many CASRENTDTQYF TGTGCCAGCAGGGAAAACACAGATACGCAGTATTTT
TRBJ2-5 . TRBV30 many CAWSPLDKTQYF TGTGCCTGGAGTCCGTTGGACAAGACCCAGTACTTC
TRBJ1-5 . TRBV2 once CASSVDQGGGQPQHF TGTGCCAGCAGTGTGGACCAAGGGGGTGGTCAGCCCCAGCATTTT
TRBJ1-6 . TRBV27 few CASSLGLPSSYNSPLHF TGTGCCAGCAGTTTAGGTCTACCGAGCTCCTATAATTCACCCCTCCACTTT
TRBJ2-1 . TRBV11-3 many CASSWALGYNEQFF TGTGCCAGCAGCTGGGCCTTAGGCTACAATGAGCAGTTCTTC
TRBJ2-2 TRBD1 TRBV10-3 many CAISGGTGGTGELFF TGTGCCATCAGTGGAGGAACAGGGGGCACCGGGGAGCTGTTTTTT
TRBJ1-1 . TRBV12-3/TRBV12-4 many CASTLGGGVNTEAFF TGTGCCAGCACCCTGGGGGGTGGGGTGAACACTGAAGCTTTCTTT
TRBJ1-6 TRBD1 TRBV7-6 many CASSLGQGLSSPLHF TGTGCCAGCAGTCTGGGACAGGGCTTGAGCTCACCCCTCCACTTT
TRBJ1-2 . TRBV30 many CAWRKEGQGRDYGYTF TGTGCCTGGAGGAAGGAGGGCCAGGGGAGGGACTATGGCTACACCTTC
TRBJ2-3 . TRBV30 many CAWSVLGDTQYF TGTGCCTGGAGTGTACTTGGAGATACGCAGTATTTT
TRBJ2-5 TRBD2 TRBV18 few CASSPIAGDSRRETQYF TGTGCCAGCTCACCTATAGCGGGAGATTCACGACGGGAGACCCAGTACTTC